Presented here are 5 T cell receptor beta chains from one specimen sequenced in a study of cytomegalovirus exposure and HLA in healthy donors. The study ran its PCR with 60 Vbeta and 13 Jbeta primers. The protocol was immunoSEQ multiplex PCR, while the TCRdb copy is restricted to in-frame clones and leaves out a portion. The table includes roughly 100,000 clones, 70% to 80% detected once. Sample: PBMCs. These receptor sequences come from a male donor in good health and CMV-seropositive.

This clone was seen only once. This sequence joins TRBV10-1 and TRBJ2-5; no clear D. The CDR3 is 11 residues long. Germline CDR1 WNHNN, CDR2 SYGVQD (reference sequence). V was clipped by 6 bases and J by 5 bases, with 7 bases between them. CDR3 region: CASSGEETQYF. The CDR3 DNA reads TGCGCCAGCAGCGGAGAGGAGACCCAGTACTTC.

The chain uses TRBV30 and TRBJ2-1; weak D call: TRBD1 (5 bases). The germline V gene has CDR1 GTSNPN and CDR2 SVGIG (reference sequence). This CDR3 has 13 residues. Trimming stripped 0 bases from V and 7 bases from J, with 10 bases between. The CDR3 coding sequence is TGTGCCTGGAGTGTGGGGCTAATAAATGAGCAGTTCTTC. This encodes CAWSVGLINEQFF.

The chain uses TRBV4-3 and TRBJ2-7; 7 bases are a match to TRBD2. Trimming removed 3 bases from V and 6 bases from J; junction bases left unmatched: 8. The germline gives CDR1 LGHNA, CDR2 YSLEER. The CDR3 is 14 residues long. In DNA form, the CDR3 reads TGCGCCAGCAGCCAGGGGCGCGGGAGTAGCGAGCAGTACTTC. This gives the protein CASSQGRGSSEQYF.

The genes are TRBV2 and TRBJ2-1, with 16 bases matching TRBD2. The CDR3 totals 16 residues. With 4 bases clipped from V and 13 bases from J, the junction kept 10 bases outside the gene matches. The germline V gene encodes CDR1 SNHLY and CDR2 FYNNEI. The CDR3, as DNA: TGTGCCAGCAGTGCCTCCGGGACTAGCGGGAGGGCCCCCCAGTTCTTC. Amino acid sequence: CASSASGTSGRAPQFF. Variable domain in full (rest from reference TRBV2 and TRBJ2-1): EPEVTQTPSHQVTQMGQEVILRCVPISNHLYFYWYRQILGQKVEFLVSFYNNEISEKSEIFDDQFSVERPDGSNFTLKIRSTKLEDSAMYFCASSASGTSGRAPQFFGPGTRLTVL.

The genes are TRBV7-9 and TRBJ2-1, with a tentative D call TRBD1 (5 bases). The V end was cut by 4 bases, the J end by 0 bases, with 10 bases between. The CDR3 sequence is 15 residues long. Germline CDR1 SEHNR, CDR2 FQNEAQ (reference sequence). CDR3 in amino acids: CASSSPGPSYNEQFF. CDR3 nucleotide sequence: TGTGCCAGCAGCTCCCCAGGGCCCTCCTACAATGAGCAGTTCTTC.